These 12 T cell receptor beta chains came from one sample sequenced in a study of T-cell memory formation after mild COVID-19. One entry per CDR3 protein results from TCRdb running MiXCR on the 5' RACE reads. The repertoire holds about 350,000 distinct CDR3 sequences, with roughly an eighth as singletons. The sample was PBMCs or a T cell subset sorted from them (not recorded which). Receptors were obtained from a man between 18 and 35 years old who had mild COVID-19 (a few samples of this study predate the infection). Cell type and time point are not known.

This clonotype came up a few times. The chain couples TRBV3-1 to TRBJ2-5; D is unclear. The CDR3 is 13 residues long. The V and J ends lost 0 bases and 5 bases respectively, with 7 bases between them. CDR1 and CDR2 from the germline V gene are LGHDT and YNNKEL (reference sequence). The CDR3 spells CASSQDNRETQYF. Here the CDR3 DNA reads TGTGCCAGCAGCCAAGATAATCGGGAGACCCAGTACTTC.

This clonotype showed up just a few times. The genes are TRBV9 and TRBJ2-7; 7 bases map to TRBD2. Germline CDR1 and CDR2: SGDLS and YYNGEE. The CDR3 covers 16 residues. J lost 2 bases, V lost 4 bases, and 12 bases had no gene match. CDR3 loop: CASSPTRRGLPYEQYF. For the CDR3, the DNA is TGTGCCAGCAGCCCAACAAGGCGGGGGTTACCCTACGAGCAGTACTTC. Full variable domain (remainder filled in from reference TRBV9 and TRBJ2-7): DSGVTQTPKHLITATGQRVTLRCSPRSGDLSVYWYQQSLDQGLQFLIQYYNGEERAKGNILERFSAQQFPDLHSELNLSSLELGDSALYFCASSPTRRGLPYEQYFGPGTRLTVT.

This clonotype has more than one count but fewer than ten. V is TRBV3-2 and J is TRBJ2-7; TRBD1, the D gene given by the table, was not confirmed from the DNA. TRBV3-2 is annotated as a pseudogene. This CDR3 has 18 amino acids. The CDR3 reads CASSQEGQGRRTSYEQYF. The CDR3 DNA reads TGTGCCAGCAGCCAAGAGGGACAGGGCAGACGGACTTCCTACGAGCAGTACTTC.

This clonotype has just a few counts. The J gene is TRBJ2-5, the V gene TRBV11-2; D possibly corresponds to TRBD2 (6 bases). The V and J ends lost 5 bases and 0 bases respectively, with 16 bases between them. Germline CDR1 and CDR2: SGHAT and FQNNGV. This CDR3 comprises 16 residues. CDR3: CASSRRARGYQETQYF. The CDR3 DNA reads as TGTGCCAGCAGCCGACGAGCCCGGGGGTACCAAGAGACCCAGTACTTC.

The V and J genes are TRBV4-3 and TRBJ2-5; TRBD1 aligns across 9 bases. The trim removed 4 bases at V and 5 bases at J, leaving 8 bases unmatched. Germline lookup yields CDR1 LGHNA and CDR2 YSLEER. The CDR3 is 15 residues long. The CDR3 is CASSPTPDRGETQYF. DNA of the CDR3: TGCGCCAGCAGCCCCACCCCAGACAGGGGGGAGACCCAGTACTTC.

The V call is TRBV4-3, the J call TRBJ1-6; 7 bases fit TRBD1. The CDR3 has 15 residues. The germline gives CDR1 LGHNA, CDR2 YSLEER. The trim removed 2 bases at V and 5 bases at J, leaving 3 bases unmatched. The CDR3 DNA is TGCGCCAGCAGCCAACGGACAGGCGATAATTCACCCCTCCACTTT. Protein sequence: CASSQRTGDNSPLHF.

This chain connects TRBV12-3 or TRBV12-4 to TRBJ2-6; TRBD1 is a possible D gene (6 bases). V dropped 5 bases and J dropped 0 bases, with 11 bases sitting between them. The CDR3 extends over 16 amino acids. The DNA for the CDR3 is TGTGCCAGCAGTGACCGGACAGCCTCTGGGGCCAACGTCCTGACTTTC. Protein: CASSDRTASGANVLTF.

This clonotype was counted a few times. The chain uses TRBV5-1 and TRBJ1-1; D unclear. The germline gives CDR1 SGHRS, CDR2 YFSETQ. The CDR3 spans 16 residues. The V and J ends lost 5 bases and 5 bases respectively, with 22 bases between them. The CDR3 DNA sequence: TGCGCCAGCAGTAATGCCCCGGTGCGAGTAGGTACTGAAGCTTTCTTT. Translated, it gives CASSNAPVRVGTEAFF.

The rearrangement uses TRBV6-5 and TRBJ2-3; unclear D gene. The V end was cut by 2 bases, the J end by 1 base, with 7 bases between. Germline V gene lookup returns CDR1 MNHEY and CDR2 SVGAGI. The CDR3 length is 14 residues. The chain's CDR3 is CASSYRARTDTQYF. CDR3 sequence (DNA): TGTGCCAGCAGTTACCGGGCCCGCACAGATACGCAGTATTTT.

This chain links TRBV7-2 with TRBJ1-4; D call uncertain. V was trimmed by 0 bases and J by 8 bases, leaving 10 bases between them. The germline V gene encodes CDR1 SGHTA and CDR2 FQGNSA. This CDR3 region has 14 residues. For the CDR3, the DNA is TGTGCCAGCAGCTTAGCCCCGACCGCAGAAAAACTGTTTTTT. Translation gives CASSLAPTAEKLFF.

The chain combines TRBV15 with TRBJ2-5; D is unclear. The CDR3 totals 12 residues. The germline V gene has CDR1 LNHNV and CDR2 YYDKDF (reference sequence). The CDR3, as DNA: TGTCTTCCCTGGGAATTTCAAGAGACCCAGTACTTC. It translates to CLPWEFQETQYF.

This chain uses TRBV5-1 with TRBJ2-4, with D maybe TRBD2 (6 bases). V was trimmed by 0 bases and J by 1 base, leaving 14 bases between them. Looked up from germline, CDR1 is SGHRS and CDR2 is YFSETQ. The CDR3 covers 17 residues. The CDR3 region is CASSLEFGGLAKNIQYF. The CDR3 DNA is TGCGCCAGCAGCTTGGAATTCGGGGGATTGGCCAAAAACATTCAGTACTTC.